Below, 4 T cell receptor beta chains from the same sample are listed, as sequenced in a study of blood T cell repertoires in COVID-19. Assay used: immunoSEQ multiplex PCR; TCRdb lists only in-frame clones, some missing. The top ten clones hold approximately 8% of a sample with roughly 300,000 clones, around 87% of them seen once. Sequencing was done on a sample of peripheral blood. Receptors originate from a woman in her forties or fifties who had recovered from COVID-19.

The chain combines TRBV6-2 or TRBV6-3 with TRBJ1-5, with D uncertain. The V end was cut by 2 bases, the J end by 9 bases, with 17 bases between. The CDR3 sequence is 15 residues long. Germline CDR1 MNHEY, CDR2 SVGEGT. This CDR3 reads CASSYTLLAAWPQHF. Here the CDR3 DNA reads TGTGCCAGCAGTTACACGCTACTGGCGGCTTGGCCCCAGCATTTT.

V is TRBV10-3 and J is TRBJ1-5, with D possibly TRBD1 on 6 matching bases. The CDR3 is made up of 13 amino acids. V lost 6 bases and J 9 bases, leaving 15 bases between the germline ends. CDR1 is ENHRY, CDR2 SYGVKD, per germline. The CDR3 region is CAIRGTARGPQHF. CDR3 bases: TGTGCCATCAGAGGGACGGCCAGGGGGCCCCAGCATTTT.

The chain is built from TRBV27 and TRBJ2-1; 10 bases agree with TRBD2. The germline V gene encodes CDR1 MNHEY and CDR2 SMNVEV (reference sequence). The V gene end was trimmed by 1 base and the J gene end by 0 bases; junction bases not matched to a gene: 18. The CDR3 extends over 22 amino acids. As DNA, the CDR3 is TGTGCCAGCAGTTTATTGCCCCCTGGGCAGCGGGGGGGCGGAAGCTCCTACAATGAGCAGTTCTTC. Protein sequence: CASSLLPPGQRGGGSSYNEQFF.

The J gene is TRBJ2-6, the V gene TRBV27; TRBD1 agrees at 7 bases. With 5 bases clipped from V and 2 bases from J, the junction kept 15 bases outside the gene matches. This CDR3 is built from 19 residues. The V gene's germline CDR1 is MNHEY and CDR2 SMNVEV (reference sequence). The CDR3 DNA reads as TGTGCCAGCAGTCCTCCGACAGGGAACAGTTTACCTGGGGCCAACGTCCTGACTTTC. Its translation: CASSPPTGNSLPGANVLTF. The full variable domain, rest sourced from reference TRBV27 and TRBJ2-6, is EAQVTQNPRYLITVTGKKLTVTCSQNMNHEYMSWYRQDPGLGLRQIYYSMNVEVTDKGDVPEGYKVSRKEKRNFPLILESPSPNQTSLYFCASSPPTGNSLPGANVLTFGAGSRLTVL.